This TCR beta chain is drawn from a study of glioma-infiltrating T cells after dendritic cell vaccination. Whole-study results and caveats: Longer survival after dendritic cell vaccination followed higher pretreatment TIL content.

Selection required adequate fresh-frozen tumor tissue plus more than two years' survival data. Before vaccination, two weeks after the third vaccination, and at progression, PBMC were collected. The CDR3 covers 14 residues. Between the trimmed V and J ends, which lost 5 bases and 2 bases, there was a span of 12 bases. The germline CDR1 and CDR2 sequences are SGHTA and FQGNSA. A remark on this clone: What it binds is not known.

TCRB CDR3 was amplified from 2 ug genomic DNA or less. This table comes from immunoSEQ multiplex PCR, and its TCRdb copy is limited to in-frame clones, with some not included. Of almost 65,000 clones detected, 75% to 85% appear once; the ten largest clones hold 9.2%. The chain links TRBV7-2 to TRBJ1-1; no clear D gene. This TCR derives from a human donor with glioblastoma. Sample: blood, taken before dendritic cell vaccination. The CDR3 reads CASSPQADNTEAFF. The CDR3 DNA reads as TGTGCCAGCAGCCCCCAGGCAGATAACACTGAAGCTTTCTTT.